Listed below are T cell receptor beta chains from one sample, sequenced in a study of blood T cell repertoires in COVID-19. Some clones are missing from TCRdb's copy, which holds only in-frame ones; the method was immunoSEQ multiplex PCR. The sample lists about 200,000 clones, around 90% occurring once. The sequenced sample consisted of PBMCs or T cells enriched from blood (not recorded which). The receptor set was obtained from a woman between 18 and 29 years old who had recovered from COVID-19. The CDR3 runs from the conserved cysteine through the conserved F or W. The D gene is left open where the match is weak. For some rows the clone size is stated as once, few or many, or as a class when expanded; others skip it.

V,size,length,J,D,CDR3,DNA
TRBV4-2,NA,14,TRBJ2-5,TRBD1,CASGPGQGLETQYF,TGTGCCAGCGGACCGGGACAGGGATTGGAGACCCAGTACTTC
TRBV3-1/TRBV3-2,NA,12,TRBJ1-2,NA,CASSQEGGGYTF,TGTGCCAGCAGCCAAGAAGGGGGTGGCTACACCTTC
TRBV24-1,NA,15,TRBJ2-3,NA,CATSDHRSSTDTQYF,TGTGCCACCAGTGACCACAGGTCTAGCACAGATACGCAGTATTTT
TRBV6-5,NA,16,TRBJ2-7,TRBD2,CASSSQSPRGGYEQYF,TGTGCCAGCAGTTCTCAATCCCCCCGGGGGGGATACGAGCAGTACTTC
TRBV5-1,NA,18,TRBJ2-7,TRBD2,CASSLEGSGGSRFYEQYF,TGCGCCAGCAGCTTGGAAGGGAGCGGGGGGTCTAGATTCTACGAGCAGTACTTC
TRBV3-1/TRBV3-2,NA,15,TRBJ2-7,NA,CASSQAGGRSYEQYF,TGTGCCAGCAGCCAAGCTGGGGGCAGGTCCTACGAGCAGTACTTC
TRBV4-1,once,20,TRBJ2-3,TRBD2,CASSREPPSTSGGGTDTQYF,TGCGCCAGCAGCCGCGAGCCTCCCTCTACTAGCGGGGGTGGCACAGATACGCAGTATTTT
TRBV19,NA,14,TRBJ1-3,TRBD1,CASSDRRSGNTIYF,TGTGCCAGTTCGGACAGGAGATCTGGAAACACCATATATTTT
TRBV27,NA,16,TRBJ2-3,TRBD2,CASSLDSGGAGGTQYF,TGTGCCAGCAGTTTAGATAGCGGGGGGGCCGGCGGTACGCAGTATTTT
TRBV29-1,once,14,TRBJ2-2,TRBD1,CSVGQGRNTGELFF,TGCAGCGTGGGACAGGGGAGGAACACCGGGGAGCTGTTTTTT
TRBV9,NA,13,TRBJ1-2,NA,CASSDTDNYGYTF,TGTGCCAGCAGCGATACAGATAACTATGGCTACACCTTC
TRBV29-1,NA,15,TRBJ1-2,NA,CSVEARLDANYGYTF,TGCAGCGTTGAGGCCAGGTTAGACGCGAACTATGGCTACACCTTC
TRBV6-5,NA,15,TRBJ1-5,NA,CASSFEGSGNQPQHF,TGTGCCAGCAGTTTTGAGGGTTCGGGCAATCAGCCCCAGCATTTT
TRBV9,NA,17,TRBJ2-2,TRBD2,CASSVAKLAGVDGELFF,TGTGCCAGCAGCGTAGCTAAACTAGCGGGGGTGGACGGGGAGCTGTTTTTT
TRBV9,NA,13,TRBJ2-7,NA,CASSGTAPYEQYF,TGTGCCAGCTCCGGGACTGCGCCCTACGAGCAGTACTTC
TRBV7-9,NA,16,TRBJ2-7,TRBD1,CASSLGLRDREGEQYF,TGTGCCAGCAGCTTAGGTCTGCGGGACAGGGAGGGCGAGCAGTACTTC
TRBV19,NA,15,TRBJ2-1,TRBD1,CASSEDRGLGNEQFF,TGTGCCAGTAGTGAGGACAGGGGGCTAGGAAATGAGCAGTTCTTC
TRBV6-1,NA,15,TRBJ2-7,TRBD2,CASSERTSNMYEQYF,TGTGCCAGCAGTGAAAGGACTAGCAACATGTACGAGCAGTACTTC
TRBV3-1/TRBV3-2,few,15,TRBJ2-2,NA,CASSQFTAGTGELFF,TGTGCCAGCAGCCAATTCACCGCAGGCACCGGGGAGCTGTTTTTT
TRBV5-4,NA,14,TRBJ2-7,NA,CASSSPQGSYEQYF,TGTGCCAGCAGCTCACCGCAGGGCTCCTACGAGCAGTACTTC
TRBV5-4,NA,15,TRBJ1-1,TRBD1,CASSDSTGWNTEAFF,TGTGCCAGCAGCGATTCGACAGGGTGGAACACTGAAGCTTTCTTT
TRBV12-3/TRBV12-4,NA,13,TRBJ2-7,NA,CASSRVRNYEQYF,TGTGCCAGCAGCCGGGTGCGGAATTACGAGCAGTACTTC
TRBV24-1,once,14,TRBJ1-5,TRBD1,CATRGQEDHQPQHF,TGTGCCACCCGTGGACAGGAGGACCATCAGCCCCAGCATTTT
TRBV7-2,NA,14,TRBJ2-3,TRBD2,CASRPSGGTDTQYF,TGTGCCAGCAGGCCTAGCGGGGGGACAGATACGCAGTATTTT
TRBV24-1,NA,14,TRBJ2-3,NA,CATSVQGEPDTQYF,TGTGCCACCAGTGTGCAGGGCGAGCCAGATACGCAGTATTTT
TRBV19,NA,12,TRBJ1-2,NA,CASSIYGYGYTF,TGTGCCAGTAGTATTTACGGCTATGGCTACACCTTC
TRBV7-9,NA,18,TRBJ2-1,TRBD2,CASSSPGELAGDSNEQFF,TGTGCCAGCAGCTCCCCGGGGGAACTAGCGGGGGATAGTAATGAGCAGTTCTTC
TRBV7-9,many,16,TRBJ2-3,NA,CASSLGLASSTDTQYF,TGTGCCAGCAGCTTAGGGTTGGCTTCTAGCACAGATACGCAGTATTTT
TRBV27,few,19,TRBJ1-5,TRBD1,CASSPERTGTARGNQPQHF,TGTGCCAGCAGTCCCGAAAGGACAGGAACGGCTAGGGGCAATCAGCCCCAGCATTTT
TRBV11-2,NA,18,TRBJ2-4,NA,CASSLRGGDYLAKNIQYF,TGTGCCAGCAGTTTACGCGGCGGCGATTACCTAGCCAAAAACATTCAGTACTTC
TRBV5-1,NA,14,TRBJ2-2,NA,CASSLATNTGELFF,TGCGCCAGCAGCTTGGCTACGAACACCGGGGAGCTGTTTTTT
TRBV6-5,many,13,TRBJ2-2,NA,CASSLDSTGELFF,TGTGCCAGCAGCCTAGACAGCACCGGGGAGCTGTTTTTT
TRBV10-3,NA,16,TRBJ2-2,TRBD1,CAISSSGTANTGELFF,TGTGCCATCAGTTCCTCCGGGACAGCGAACACCGGGGAGCTGTTTTTT
TRBV6-5,once,13,TRBJ2-1,NA,CASRDRGRDEQFF,TGTGCCAGCAGAGACCGAGGCCGGGATGAGCAGTTCTTC
TRBV11-3,few,15,TRBJ2-3,TRBD2,CASSSGRGEADTQYF,TGTGCCAGCAGCTCAGGTCGGGGGGAGGCGGATACGCAGTATTTT
TRBV2,NA,13,TRBJ1-2,TRBD1,CASENGQGGGYTF,TGTGCCAGCGAAAACGGACAGGGGGGAGGCTACACCTTC
TRBV11-2,NA,16,TRBJ2-5,TRBD2,CASSIIPAGGQGTQYF,TGTGCCAGCAGCATTATACCAGCGGGGGGGCAGGGGACCCAGTACTTC
TRBV7-8,NA,11,TRBJ2-1,NA,CASSFGPEQFF,TGTGCCAGCAGCTTTGGGCCTGAGCAGTTCTTC
TRBV28,NA,16,TRBJ1-6,NA,CASSWRGGRTNSPLHF,TGTGCCAGCAGCTGGCGGGGGGGGCGTACTAATTCACCCCTCCACTTT
TRBV7-9,NA,17,TRBJ1-1,NA,CASSLVGVMEGNTEAFF,TGTGCCAGCAGCTTAGTAGGCGTGATGGAGGGTAACACTGAAGCTTTCTTT
TRBV20-1,NA,13,TRBJ1-2,TRBD1,CSASPQGSYGYTF,TGCAGTGCTAGTCCACAGGGGTCCTATGGCTACACCTTC
TRBV28,NA,12,TRBJ1-5,NA,CASNWRGRPQHF,TGTGCCAGCAACTGGAGGGGTCGGCCCCAGCATTTT
TRBV5-8,NA,16,TRBJ2-3,NA,CASSLVLTGGANTQYF,TGTGCCAGCAGCTTGGTTCTGACTGGGGGGGCAAATACGCAGTATTTT
TRBV18,NA,17,TRBJ2-1,NA,CASSPPHRRYSYNEQFF,TGTGCCAGCTCACCACCTCACCGGAGGTACTCCTACAATGAGCAGTTCTTC